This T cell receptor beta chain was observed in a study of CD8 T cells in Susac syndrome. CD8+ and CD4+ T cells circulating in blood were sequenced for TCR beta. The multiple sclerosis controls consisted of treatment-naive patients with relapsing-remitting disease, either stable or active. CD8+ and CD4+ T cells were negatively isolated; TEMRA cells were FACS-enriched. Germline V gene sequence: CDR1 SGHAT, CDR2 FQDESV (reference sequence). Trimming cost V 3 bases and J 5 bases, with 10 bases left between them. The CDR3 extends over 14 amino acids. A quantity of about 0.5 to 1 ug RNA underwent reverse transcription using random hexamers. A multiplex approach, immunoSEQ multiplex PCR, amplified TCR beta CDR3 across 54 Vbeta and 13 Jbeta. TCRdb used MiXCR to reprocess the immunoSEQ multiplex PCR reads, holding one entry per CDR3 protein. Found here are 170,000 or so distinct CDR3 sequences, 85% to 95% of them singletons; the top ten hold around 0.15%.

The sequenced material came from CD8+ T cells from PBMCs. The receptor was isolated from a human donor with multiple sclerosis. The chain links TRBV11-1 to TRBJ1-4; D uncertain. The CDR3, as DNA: TGTGCCAGCAGCTTTTTCGGCGTCAATGAAAAACTGTTTTTT. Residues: CASSFFGVNEKLFF.